This entry is about one TCR beta chain. The data originate from a study of CD8 T cells in Susac syndrome. RNA totalling roughly 0.45 to 1 ug underwent reverse transcription with random hexamers. Coverage of TCR beta CDR3 amplification by immunoSEQ multiplex PCR extended to 54 Vbeta and 13 Jbeta. TCRdb ran MiXCR on the immunoSEQ multiplex PCR reads and lists one entry per CDR3 protein. The sample lists hundreds of thousands of distinct CDR3 sequences, around 85% occurring once. The CDR3 runs to 16 residues. V lost 5 bases and J lost 1; bases outside the gene matches: 10. The germline gives CDR1 SGHAT, CDR2 FQNNGV. Sequencing of TCR beta, carried out with a high-throughput approach, was applied to CD8+ and CD4+ T cells from the blood. Negative isolation was used for CD8+ and CD4+ T cells, and FACS enrichment was applied to TEMRA cells.

The chain joins TRBV11-2 to TRBJ2-7, with 8 bases aligning to TRBD1. The sequenced sample consisted of CD8+ T cells from PBMCs. This TCR derives from a human donor with multiple sclerosis. CDR3 region: CASSPTQGALSYEQYF. As DNA, the CDR3 is TGTGCCAGCAGCCCAACCCAGGGGGCCCTTTCCTACGAGCAGTACTTC.